These 9 T cell receptor beta chains came from one sample sequenced in a study of T cells in Graves' hyperthyroidism and ophthalmopathy. Amplification targeted TCR beta CDR3 regions from RNA transcripts. The HTBI primer set drove a first-round RT-PCR of the TCR CDR3. One entry per CDR3 protein results from TCRdb running MiXCR on the multiplex PCR reads. The data show about 500,000 distinct CDR3 sequences, around 15% seen once. The sequenced sample was blood. The receptor set was obtained from a woman in her late teens or twenties with Graves' hyperthyroidism.

The sample holds many counts of this clonotype. This rearrangement joins TRBV18 to TRBJ1-1, with D perhaps TRBD1 (5 bases). The CDR3 consists of 13 residues. Trimming took 3 bases from V and 1 from J, leaving 6 bases between them. Per the germline V gene, CDR1 is KGHSH and CDR2 is LQKENI. DNA for the CDR3: TGTGCCAGCTCACCGACAGAGAACACTGAAGCTTTCTTT. It encodes CASSPTENTEAFF.

This clonotype occurred many times. The rearrangement uses TRBV20-1 and TRBJ2-3, with D possibly TRBD1 on 5 matching bases. The CDR3 sequence is 16 residues long. Germline lookup yields CDR1 DFQATT and CDR2 SNEGSKA (reference sequence). Trimming stripped 5 bases from V and 0 bases from J, with 18 bases between. CDR3 bases: TGCAGTGCTTTTAGACAGACCCCGGCTAGCACAGATACGCAGTATTTT. It specifies CSAFRQTPASTDTQYF.

The chain couples TRBV20-1 to TRBJ2-1, with D maybe TRBD2 (5 bases). Trimming removed 5 bases from V and 1 base from J, with 15 bases in between. From germline, CDR1 is DFQATT and CDR2 SNEGSKA (reference sequence). This CDR3 spans 15 amino acids. As DNA, the CDR3 is TGCAGTGCTCCCCTCAGCGGAAGGTCCTACAATGAGCAGTTCTTC. Protein product: CSAPLSGRSYNEQFF.

The V gene is TRBV20-1, the J gene TRBJ2-3; TRBD2 matches at 12 bases. Germline lookup yields CDR1 DFQATT and CDR2 SNEGSKA (reference sequence). J gave up 3 bases and V 1 base, and 14 bases lay outside the gene matches. The CDR3 length is 19 residues. The CDR3 loop reads CSARGLAGEPHRRTDTQYF. For the CDR3, the DNA is TGCAGTGCTAGAGGACTAGCGGGAGAACCCCATAGGAGGACAGATACGCAGTATTTT.

Concerning this clonotype itself: One base away lies a much larger clone, so this may be a sequencing read error. J is TRBJ2-2 and V is TRBV5-5; D is perhaps TRBD2 (5 bases). From germline, CDR1 is SGHKS and CDR2 YYEKEE (reference sequence). The CDR3 has 15 residues. The CDR3 coding sequence is TGTGCCGGCAGCTTTGAGGGCCTAATCACCGGGGAGCTGTTTTTT. Its translation: CAGSFEGLITGELFF.

The genes are TRBV7-9 and TRBJ2-7, with D possibly being TRBD1 (6 bases). From germline, CDR1 is SEHNR and CDR2 FQNEAQ (reference sequence). The CDR3 sequence is 15 residues long. Trimming shortened V by 0 bases and J by 0 bases, and 9 bases separated the two germline ends. The DNA of the CDR3 is TGTGCCAGCAGCTTAGCACAGGGAATCTCCTACGAGCAGTACTTC. Encoded protein: CASSLAQGISYEQYF.

This clonotype was seen at least ten times. The chain carries TRBV28 and TRBJ2-3, with 9 nucleotides matching TRBD2. The CDR3 has 17 residues. Trimming removed 2 bases from V and 6 bases from J; junction bases left unmatched: 12. The germline gives CDR1 MDHEN, CDR2 SYDVKM. DNA of the CDR3: TGTGCCAGCAGTTTAATAACTAGCGGGCTGGAGCTGGATACGCAGTATTTT. It translates to CASSLITSGLELDTQYF.

This clonotype came up many times. The CDR3: CASSLDSDYYEQYF. The CDR3 DNA follows: TGCGCCAGCAGCTTGGACAGCGACTACTACGAGCAGTACTTC. The V gene is TRBV5-1, the J gene TRBJ2-7; D is possibly TRBD2 (5 bases). Trimming took off 0 bases at V and 3 bases at J, with 10 bases between the two ends. The germline V gene encodes CDR1 SGHRS and CDR2 YFSETQ. CDR3 size: 14 residues.

This clonotype was observed at least ten times. The chain employs TRBV20-1 and TRBJ2-1; 13 bases align to TRBD2. Germline assignment: CDR1 DFQATT and CDR2 SNEGSKA (reference sequence). V trimming: 4 bases; J trimming: 5 bases; junction bases outside the gene matches: 5. The CDR3 runs to 15 residues. The CDR3 loop reads CSAKTSGRRDNEQFF. Here the CDR3 DNA reads TGCAGTGCTAAGACTAGCGGGAGGAGAGACAATGAGCAGTTCTTC.